The next 28 T cell receptor beta chains were all read from a single sample in a study of graft-versus-host responses after intestinal transplantation. The antigens for these receptors are not known. TCRdb keeps only in-frame clones here, not all; method: immunoSEQ multiplex PCR. Of about 120,000 clones listed, over 75% are singletons. Sequencing was performed on unstimulated CD4+ T cells sorted from spleen or lymph node cells, taken before intestinal transplant. The source of these receptors is a human donor who received an intestinal transplant.

V gene TRBV5-1 combines with J gene TRBJ1-1; a weak D match, TRBD1 (6 bases). V gave up 4 bases and J gave up 5 bases, with 12 bases separating them. The germline V gene encodes CDR1 SGHRS and CDR2 YFSETQ. The CDR3 contains 13 residues. Written as DNA, the CDR3 is TGCGCCAGCAGCGACACTACAGGGACTGAAGCTTTCTTT. Its translation is CASSDTTGTEAFF.

The chain links TRBV5-1 to TRBJ1-3, with unresolved D. The CDR3 extends over 15 amino acids. CDR1 is SGHRS, CDR2 YFSETQ, per germline. V dropped 0 bases and J dropped 1 base, with 8 bases sitting between them. CDR3 nucleotide sequence: TGCGCCAGCAGCTTGGGGGCGCTATCTGGAAACACCATATATTTT. This translates into CASSLGALSGNTIYF. The full variable domain, its missing parts supplied by reference TRBV5-1 and TRBJ1-3, is KAGVTQTPRYLIKTRGQQVTLSCSPISGHRSVSWYQQTPGQGLQFLFEYFSETQRNKGNFPGRFSGRQFSNSRSEMNVSTLELGDSALYLCASSLGALSGNTIYFGEGSWLTVV.

The V call is TRBV5-1, the J call TRBJ2-1; 9 bases agree with TRBD1. There are 15 residues in the CDR3. Germline trimming cut 4 bases from V and 2 bases from J; bases unmatched to any gene: 4. Germline CDR1 reads SGHRS; CDR2 reads YFSETQ. CDR3 coding DNA: TGCGCCAGCAGCCAAGGGGACAGGGCCTACAATGAGCAGTTCTTC. Translation: CASSQGDRAYNEQFF. Supplemented by reference TRBV5-1 and TRBJ2-1, the full variable domain reads KAGVTQTPRYLIKTRGQQVTLSCSPISGHRSVSWYQQTPGQGLQFLFEYFSETQRNKGNFPGRFSGRQFSNSRSEMNVSTLELGDSALYLCASSQGDRAYNEQFFGPGTRLTVL.

This sequence joins TRBV7-2 and TRBJ1-1, with TRBD1 matching over 7 bases. J gave up 1 base and V 5 bases, and 4 bases lay outside the gene matches. CDR1 SGHTA and CDR2 FQGNSA come from the germline V gene. The CDR3 spans 14 residues. The CDR3 loop is CASSTRTGNTEAFF. The CDR3 DNA reads TGTGCCAGCAGCACGCGGACAGGGAACACTGAAGCTTTCTTT. Looking up the rest from reference TRBV7-2 and TRBJ1-1 gives the full variable domain: GAGVSQSPSNKVTEKGKDVELRCDPISGHTALYWYRQSLGQGLEFLIYFQGNSAPDKSGLPSDRFSAERTGGSVSTLTIQRTQQEDSAVYLCASSTRTGNTEAFFGQGTRLTVV.

V gene TRBV6-6 combines with J gene TRBJ2-2, with a tentative D call TRBD1 (7 bases). CDR3 length: 16 amino acids. Deletions cut 8 bases from V and 4 bases from J, with 20 bases between. Germline assignment: CDR1 MNHNY and CDR2 SVGAGI (reference sequence). The CDR3 loop is CASGHGAGGPTGELFF. In nucleotides, the CDR3 is TGTGCCAGCGGGCACGGTGCAGGGGGGCCCACCGGGGAGCTGTTTTTT.

V and J are TRBV2 and TRBJ2-3; D is unresolved. Trimming took 3 bases from V and 2 from J, leaving 12 bases between them. The CDR3 is made up of 15 amino acids. Germline V gene lookup returns CDR1 SNHLY and CDR2 FYNNEI. CDR3 protein: CASSERSGVTDTQYF. The CDR3 DNA reads as TGTGCCAGCAGTGAGAGATCTGGAGTCACAGATACGCAGTATTTT.

The chain links TRBV5-5 to TRBJ2-4, with D possibly matching TRBD2 (6 bases). Deletions cut 3 bases from V and 4 bases from J, with 23 bases between. Germline CDR1 is SGHKS and CDR2 is YYEKEE (reference sequence). The CDR3 covers 18 residues. CDR3 residues: CASSYADPGSWGKNIQYF. CDR3 nucleotide sequence: TGTGCCAGCAGCTATGCTGACCCCGGGAGCTGGGGGAAAAACATTCAGTACTTC. The variable domain in full, with the rest retrieved from reference TRBV5-5 and TRBJ2-4, is DAGVTQSPTHLIKTRGQQVTLRCSPISGHKSVSWYQQVLGQGPQFIFQYYEKEERGRGNFPDRFSARQFPNYSSELNVNALLLGDSALYLCASSYADPGSWGKNIQYFGAGTRLSVL.

The V call is TRBV19, the J call TRBJ2-5; 10 bases fit TRBD1. The ends lost 4 bases at V and 1 base at J; junction bases unmatched: 3. Germline values: CDR1 LNHDA, CDR2 SQIVND (reference sequence). CDR3 size: 15 residues. CDR3 in amino acids: CASSNWDRGQETQYF. CDR3 bases: TGTGCCAGTAGTAATTGGGACAGGGGCCAAGAGACCCAGTACTTC.

The V call is TRBV30, the J call TRBJ2-1; the D gene is possibly TRBD2 (5 bases). V lost 0 bases to trimming and J lost 4 bases, with 16 bases between them. This CDR3 is 16 amino acids long. Germline CDR1 GTSNPN, CDR2 SVGIG (reference sequence). CDR3 in amino acids: CAWSVLGGSEYNEQFF. CDR3 nucleotides: TGTGCCTGGAGTGTACTGGGCGGGTCAGAATACAATGAGCAGTTCTTC.

This clone occurred once. The genes are TRBV7-9 and TRBJ1-1; D ambiguous. Germline values: CDR1 SEHNR, CDR2 FQNEAQ (reference sequence). The CDR3 is 11 amino acids. Trimming took 5 bases from V and 8 from J, leaving 9 bases between them. CDR3 sequence: CASSRGIEAFF. CDR3 DNA: TGTGCCAGCAGCCGAGGAATCGAAGCTTTCTTT.

The CDR3 region has the DNA TGTGCCTGGAGTTGGGGACTAGCGGGGGGGCCAGATACGCAGTATTTT. Protein: CAWSWGLAGGPDTQYF. The rearrangement uses TRBV30 and TRBJ2-3, with 16 bases that match TRBD2. CDR1 is GTSNPN, CDR2 SVGIG, per germline (reference sequence). The CDR3 consists of 16 residues. The V segment lost 2 bases and the J segment 4 bases; nucleotides outside the gene matches: 3. The full variable domain, with the rest looked up from reference TRBV30 and TRBJ2-3, is SQTIHQWPATLVQPVGSPLSLECTVEGTSNPNLYWYRQAAGRGLQLLFYSVGIGQISSEVPQNLSASRPQDRQFILSSKKLLLSDSGFYLCAWSWGLAGGPDTQYFGPGTRLTVL.

The V call is TRBV19, the J call TRBJ1-2, with 9 bases that match TRBD1. The CDR3 is 13 residues long. V lost 3 bases to trimming and J lost 13 bases; unmatched junction nucleotides: 9. Germline CDR1 reads LNHDA; CDR2 reads SQIVND (reference sequence). This CDR3 is CASSMRTGDNLTF. The CDR3 coding sequence is TGTGCCAGTAGTATGCGGACAGGGGATAATCTCACCTTC.

For the CDR3, the DNA is TGTGCCAGCAGCGGCGACAGGTTCTCCTACGAGCAGTACTTC. Its translation is CASSGDRFSYEQYF. This chain uses TRBV28 with TRBJ2-7, with D perhaps matching TRBD1 (6 bases). V was shortened by 6 bases and J by 0 bases, with 12 bases between the two germline ends. Germline V gene sequence: CDR1 MDHEN, CDR2 SYDVKM. The CDR3 covers 14 residues.

The chain has TRBV18 and TRBJ2-7, with D perhaps TRBD2 (5 bases). Trimming took off 3 bases at V and 3 bases at J, with 12 bases between the two ends. This CDR3 has 14 residues. CDR1 and CDR2 from the germline V gene are KGHSH and LQKENI. The CDR3: CASSPGLDIYEQYF. CDR3 DNA sequence: TGTGCCAGCTCACCCGGACTTGACATCTACGAGCAGTACTTC.

This chain links TRBV5-1 with TRBJ2-1; D uncertain. Germline V CDR1 and CDR2: SGHRS, YFSETQ. The CDR3 runs to 13 residues. V dropped 0 bases and J dropped 5 bases, with 6 bases sitting between them. DNA of the CDR3: TGCGCCAGCAGCTTGGCAATCAACAATGAGCAGTTCTTC. Protein: CASSLAINNEQFF.

This clone was picked up a small number of times. The chain uses TRBV18 and TRBJ2-1; TRBD1 agrees at 9 bases. CDR1 KGHSH and CDR2 LQKENI come from the germline V gene. The CDR3 loop spans 15 amino acids. V shed 3 bases and J 3 bases; nucleotides not matched to a gene: 3. The CDR3 nucleotides are TGTGCCAGCTCACCCGGGACAGGGTACTACAATGAGCAGTTCTTC. Protein: CASSPGTGYYNEQFF. Based on the CDR3 plus reference TRBV18 and TRBJ2-1, the full variable domain is NAGVMQNPRHLVRRRGQEARLRCSPMKGHSHVYWYRQLPEEGLKFMVYLQKENIIDESGMPKERFSAEFPKEGPSILRIQQVVRGDSAAYFCASSPGTGYYNEQFFGPGTRLTVL.

The rearrangement joins TRBV5-5 to TRBJ2-7; TRBD1 aligns across 7 bases. Germline V CDR1 and CDR2: SGHKS, YYEKEE (reference sequence). The junction had 5 bases not matched to a gene; V was cut back by 3 bases and J by 2 bases. CDR3 length: 14 residues. Here the CDR3 reads CASSSPGQTYEQYF. The CDR3 DNA reads TGTGCCAGCAGCTCCCCGGGACAGACCTACGAGCAGTACTTC.

J is TRBJ1-2 and V is TRBV6-6; D is unresolved. CDR3 length: 13 residues. Germline V gene data show CDR1 as MNHNY and CDR2 as SVGAGI (reference sequence). Trimming cost V 2 bases and J 6 bases, with 10 bases left between them. DNA of the CDR3: TGTGCCAGCAGTTACGTGGGGAGGGATGGCTACACCTTC. Translating it yields CASSYVGRDGYTF.

The J gene is TRBJ2-7, the V gene TRBV10-3; TRBD1 matches at 8 bases. CDR1 ENHRY and CDR2 SYGVKD come from the germline V gene. The CDR3 has 14 amino acids. The junction had 8 bases not matched to a gene; V was cut back by 6 bases and J by 4 bases. The CDR3 here is CAIRTAGGKYEQYF. The CDR3 DNA sequence: TGTGCCATCAGGACCGCAGGGGGCAAGTACGAGCAGTACTTC.

The chain has TRBV10-3 and TRBJ2-3; possibly TRBD2 for D (6 bases). The CDR3 totals 13 residues. Germline values: CDR1 ENHRY, CDR2 SYGVKD. Trimming pared 9 bases from V and 2 bases from J, leaving 12 bases between. The CDR3 reads CAIDSGTTDTQYF. The CDR3 DNA reads as TGTGCCATTGATAGCGGTACCACAGATACGCAGTATTTT.

V gene TRBV28 combines with J gene TRBJ2-7; 9 positions match TRBD2. J gave up 4 bases and V 7 bases, and 14 bases lay outside the gene matches. CDR1 is MDHEN, CDR2 SYDVKM, per germline. This CDR3 region has 16 residues. CDR3 in amino acids: CASTQRVAGAPYEQYF. In nucleotides, the CDR3 is TGTGCCAGCACCCAGAGGGTAGCGGGGGCCCCGTACGAGCAGTACTTC.

The chain is built from TRBV5-6 and TRBJ2-3; the match to TRBD1 covers 8 bases. Germline CDR1 and CDR2: SGHDT and YYEEEE. CDR3 length equals 16 residues. The trim removed 7 bases at V and 4 bases at J, leaving 14 bases unmatched. Here the CDR3 DNA reads TGTGCCAGCTCCCCAAGAGGGACAGGACTTGCAGATACGCAGTATTTT. This encodes CASSPRGTGLADTQYF. The whole variable domain, remainder taken from reference TRBV5-6 and TRBJ2-3, is DAGVTQSPTHLIKTRGQQVTLRCSPKSGHDTVSWYQQALGQGPQFIFQYYEEEERQRGNFPDRFSGHQFPNYSSELNVNALLLGDSALYLCASSPRGTGLADTQYFGPGTRLTVL.

The V call is TRBV30, the J call TRBJ1-1; no reliable D call. Trimming removed 4 bases from V and 5 bases from J, with 14 bases in between. There are 13 residues in the CDR3. Germline V CDR1 and CDR2: GTSNPN, SVGIG (reference sequence). The DNA for the CDR3 is TGTGCCTGGAAATATGGAGCGGGGACTGAAGCTTTCTTT. It yields the protein CAWKYGAGTEAFF.

This chain links TRBV4-3 with TRBJ1-5; 8 bases are a match to TRBD1. This CDR3 has 17 residues. Germline trimming cut 1 base from V and 3 bases from J; bases unmatched to any gene: 8. Germline V gene sequence: CDR1 LGHNA, CDR2 YSLEER. The DNA for the CDR3 is TGCGCCAGCAGCCAAGTCTGGCAGGGGGCATCCAATCAGCCCCAGCATTTT. Translated, it gives CASSQVWQGASNQPQHF.

This sequence joins TRBV5-6 and TRBJ1-2, with D perhaps TRBD1 (6 bases). Per germline, CDR1 SGHDT and CDR2 YYEEEE. V lost 4 bases and J lost 6, with 19 bases in between. The CDR3 runs to 15 residues. In DNA, the CDR3 is TGTGCCAGCAGCGCTAAACCCACAGGGTCCCATGGCTACACCTTC. Translated, it gives CASSAKPTGSHGYTF.

The CDR3 reads CASSVDRSTYEQYF. CDR3 coding DNA: TGTGCCAGCAGTGTGGACAGGTCAACCTACGAGCAGTACTTC. The chain recombines TRBV2 with TRBJ2-7; 7 bases agree with TRBD1. Germline V gene data show CDR1 as SNHLY and CDR2 as FYNNEI. CDR3 length equals 14 residues. J gave up 2 bases and V 4 bases, and 5 bases lay outside the gene matches.

The rearrangement uses TRBV5-1 and TRBJ1-5, with 7 bases lining up with TRBD1. CDR1 and CDR2 from the germline V gene are SGHRS and YFSETQ. Trimming removed 7 bases from V and 5 bases from J; junction bases left unmatched: 6. The CDR3 spans 13 residues. The CDR3 region has the DNA TGCGCCAGCGCACAGGGGTGGGATCAGCCCCAGCATTTT. Encoded protein: CASAQGWDQPQHF.

The rearrangement links TRBV7-2 to TRBJ1-2, with D unresolved. The CDR3 consists of 12 residues. Deletions cut 2 bases from V and 10 bases from J, with 11 bases between. Germline V gene lookup returns CDR1 SGHTA and CDR2 FQGNSA. DNA of the CDR3: TGTGCCAGCAGCTTATCGGGTCAGAACTACACCTTC. As protein: CASSLSGQNYTF. The complete variable domain, with remaining parts taken from reference TRBV7-2 and TRBJ1-2, reads GAGVSQSPSNKVTEKGKDVELRCDPISGHTALYWYRQSLGQGLEFLIYFQGNSAPDKSGLPSDRFSAERTGGSVSTLTIQRTQQEDSAVYLCASSLSGQNYTFGSGTRLTVV.